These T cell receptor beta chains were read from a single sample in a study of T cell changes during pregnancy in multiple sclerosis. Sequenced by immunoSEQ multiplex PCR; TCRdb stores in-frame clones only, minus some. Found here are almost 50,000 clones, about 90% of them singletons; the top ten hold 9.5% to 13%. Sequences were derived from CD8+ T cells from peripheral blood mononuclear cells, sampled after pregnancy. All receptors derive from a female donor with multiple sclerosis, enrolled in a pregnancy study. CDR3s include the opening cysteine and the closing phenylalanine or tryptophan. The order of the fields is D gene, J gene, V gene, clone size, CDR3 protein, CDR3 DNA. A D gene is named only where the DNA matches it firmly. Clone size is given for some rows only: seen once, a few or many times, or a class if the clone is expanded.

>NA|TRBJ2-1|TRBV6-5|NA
CASTRGNEQFF
TGTGCCAGCACCAGGGGCAATGAGCAGTTCTTC
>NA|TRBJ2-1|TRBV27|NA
CASSFGRALGNNEQFF
TGTGCCAGCAGTTTCGGGCGGGCCCTAGGGAACAATGAGCAGTTCTTC
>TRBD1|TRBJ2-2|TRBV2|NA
CASSAMETGWGLFF
TGTGCCAGCAGTGCGATGGAGACAGGGTGGGGGCTGTTTTTT
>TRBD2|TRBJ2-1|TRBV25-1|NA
CASGLAGYEQFF
TGTGCCAGCGGGCTAGCGGGATATGAGCAGTTCTTC
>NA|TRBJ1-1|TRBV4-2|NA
CASSQDGIMNTEAFF
TGTGCCAGCAGCCAAGACGGGATTATGAACACTGAAGCTTTCTTT
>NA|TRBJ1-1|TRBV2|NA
CASSEAWGRPTLNTEAFF
TGTGCCAGCAGTGAAGCTTGGGGGCGGCCCACCTTGAACACTGAAGCTTTCTTT
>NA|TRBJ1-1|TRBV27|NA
CASSPRVGGEAFF
TGTGCCAGCAGTCCACGGGTCGGCGGTGAAGCTTTCTTT
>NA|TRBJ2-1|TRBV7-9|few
CASSLETGMVEFF
TGTGCCAGCAGCTTAGAGACAGGTATGGTGGAGTTCTTC
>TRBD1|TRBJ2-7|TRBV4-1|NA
CASSQVHGQDYEQYF
TGCGCCAGCAGCCAAGTCCATGGACAGGACTACGAGCAGTACTTC
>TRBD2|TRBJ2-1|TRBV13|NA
CASSFVTSGGVYNEQFF
TGTGCCAGCAGCTTCGTGACTAGCGGGGGGGTCTACAATGAGCAGTTCTTC